This T cell receptor beta chain was recorded in a study of cytomegalovirus exposure and HLA in healthy donors. The PCR employed 60 Vbeta primers together with 13 Jbeta primers. The protocol was immunoSEQ multiplex PCR, while the TCRdb copy is restricted to in-frame clones and leaves out a portion. The sample has approximately 54,000 clones; more than 70% are singletons. The CDR3 consists of 14 residues. V shed 0 bases and J 6 bases; nucleotides not matched to a gene: 4. Germline CDR1 is SGHRS and CDR2 is YFSETQ. On this clone itself: Its antigen remains unidentified.

Broader study findings: Most TCR sequences were seen very rarely across donors, but some public TCRs occurred in many. Earlier analysis looked at TCR beta V segments, and most were productive about 87% or about 30% of the time.

Sample: PBMCs. The chain links TRBV5-1 to TRBJ2-3; 7 nucleotides match TRBD2. This receptor was obtained from a woman under 30 in good health and CMV-seronegative. The CDR3 spells CASSLERGMDTQYF. DNA of the CDR3: TGCGCCAGCAGCTTGGAGCGGGGCATGGATACGCAGTATTTT.